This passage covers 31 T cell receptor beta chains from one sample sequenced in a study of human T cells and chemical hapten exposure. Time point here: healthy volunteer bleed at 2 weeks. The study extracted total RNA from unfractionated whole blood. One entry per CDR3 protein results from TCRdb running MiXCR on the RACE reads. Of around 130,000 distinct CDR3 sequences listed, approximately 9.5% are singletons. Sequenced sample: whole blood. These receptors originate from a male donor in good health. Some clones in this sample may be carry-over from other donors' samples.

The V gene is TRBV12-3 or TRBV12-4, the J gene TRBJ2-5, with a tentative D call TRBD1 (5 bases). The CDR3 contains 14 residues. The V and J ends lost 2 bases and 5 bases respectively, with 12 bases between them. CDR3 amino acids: CASSLIARAETQYF. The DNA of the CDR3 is TGTGCCAGCAGTTTAATCGCCAGGGCTGAGACCCAGTACTTC.

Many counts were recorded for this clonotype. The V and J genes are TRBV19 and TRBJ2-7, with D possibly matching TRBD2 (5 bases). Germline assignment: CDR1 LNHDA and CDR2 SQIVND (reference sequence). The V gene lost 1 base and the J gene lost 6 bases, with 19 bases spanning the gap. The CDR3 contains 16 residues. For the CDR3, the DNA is TGTGCCAGTAGTATAGCCACGGGGAACTTGGGCGGCGAGCAGTACTTC. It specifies CASSIATGNLGGEQYF.

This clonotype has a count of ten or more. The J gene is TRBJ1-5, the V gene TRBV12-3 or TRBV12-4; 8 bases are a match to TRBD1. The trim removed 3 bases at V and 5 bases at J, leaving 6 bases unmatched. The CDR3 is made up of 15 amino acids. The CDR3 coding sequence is TGTGCCAGCAGTTTTGGGCAGGGGGCGGATCAGCCCCAGCATTTT. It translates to CASSFGQGADQPQHF.

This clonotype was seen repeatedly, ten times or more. CDR3 in DNA: TGCAGCGCCCCGACAGGGGGATACAATGAGCAGTTCTTC. Residues: CSAPTGGYNEQFF. This chain joins TRBV29-1 and TRBJ2-1; 9 bases are shared with TRBD1. This CDR3 has 13 residues. V lost 7 bases and J lost 4; bases outside the gene matches: 5. The germline V gene has CDR1 SQVTM and CDR2 ANQGSEA.

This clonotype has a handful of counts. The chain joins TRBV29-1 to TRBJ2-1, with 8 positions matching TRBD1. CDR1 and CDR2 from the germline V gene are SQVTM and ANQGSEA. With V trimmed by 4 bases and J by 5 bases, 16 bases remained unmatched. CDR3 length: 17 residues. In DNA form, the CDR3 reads TGCAGCGTTGGGGCCCCATTCCCAGGGGGACAGGACAATGAGCAGTTCTTC. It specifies CSVGAPFPGGQDNEQFF.

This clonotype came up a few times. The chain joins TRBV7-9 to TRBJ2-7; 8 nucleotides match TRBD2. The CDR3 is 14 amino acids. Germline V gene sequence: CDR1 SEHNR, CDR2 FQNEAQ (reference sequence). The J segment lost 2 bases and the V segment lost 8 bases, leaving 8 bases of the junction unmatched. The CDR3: CASASSGRAYEQYF. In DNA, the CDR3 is TGTGCCAGCGCATCTAGCGGGCGTGCCTACGAGCAGTACTTC. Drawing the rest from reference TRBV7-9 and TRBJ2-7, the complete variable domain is DTGVSQNPRHKITKRGQNVTFRCDPISEHNRLYWYRQTLGQGPEFLTYFQNEAQLEKSRLLSDRFSAERPKGSFSTLEIQRTEQGDSAMYLCASASSGRAYEQYFGPGTRLTVT.

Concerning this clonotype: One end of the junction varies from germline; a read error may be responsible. The CDR3 spells CAGSSTTSGGDTQYF. The CDR3, as DNA: TGCGCCGGCAGCTCGACGACTAGCGGGGGCGATACGCAGTATTTT. V gene TRBV5-1 combines with J gene TRBJ2-3, with 12 nucleotides matching TRBD2. Germline assignment: CDR1 SGHRS and CDR2 YFSETQ. The CDR3 has 15 residues.

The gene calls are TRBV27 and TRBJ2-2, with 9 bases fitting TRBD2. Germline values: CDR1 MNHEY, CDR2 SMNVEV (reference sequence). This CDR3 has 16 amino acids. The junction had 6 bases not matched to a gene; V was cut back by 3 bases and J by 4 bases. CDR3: CASSFSGREGTGELFF. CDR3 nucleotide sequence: TGTGCCAGCAGTTTTTCAGGGCGGGAGGGCACCGGGGAGCTGTTTTTT.

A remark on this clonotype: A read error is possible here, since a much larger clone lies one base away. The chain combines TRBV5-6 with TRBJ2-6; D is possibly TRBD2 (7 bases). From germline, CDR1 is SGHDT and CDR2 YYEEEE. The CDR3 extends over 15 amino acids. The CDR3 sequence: CASSLGTAGANVLAF. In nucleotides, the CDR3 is TGTGCCAGCAGCTTGGGCACGGCGGGGGCCAACGTCCTGGCTTTC.

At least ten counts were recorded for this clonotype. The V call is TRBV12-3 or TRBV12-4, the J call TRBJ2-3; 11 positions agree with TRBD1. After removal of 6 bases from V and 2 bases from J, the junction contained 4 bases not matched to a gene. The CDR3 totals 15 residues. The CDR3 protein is CASSLGQGDTDTQYF. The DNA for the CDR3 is TGTGCCAGCAGCCTGGGACAGGGGGACACAGATACGCAGTATTTT.

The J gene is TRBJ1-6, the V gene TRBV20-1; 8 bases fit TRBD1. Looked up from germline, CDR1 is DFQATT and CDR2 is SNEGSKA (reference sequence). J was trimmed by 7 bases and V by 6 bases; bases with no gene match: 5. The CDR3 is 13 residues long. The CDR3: CSAATGENSPLHF. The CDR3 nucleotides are TGCAGTGCGGCGACAGGGGAGAATTCACCCCTCCACTTT.

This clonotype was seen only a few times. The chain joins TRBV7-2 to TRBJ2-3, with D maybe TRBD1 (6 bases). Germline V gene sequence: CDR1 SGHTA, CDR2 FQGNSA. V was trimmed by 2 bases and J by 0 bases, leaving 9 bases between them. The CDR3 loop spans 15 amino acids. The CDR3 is CASSLKGVSTDTQYF. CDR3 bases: TGTGCCAGCAGCTTAAAGGGGGTTAGCACAGATACGCAGTATTTT. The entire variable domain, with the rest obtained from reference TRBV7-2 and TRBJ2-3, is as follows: GAGVSQSPSNKVTEKGKDVELRCDPISGHTALYWYRQSLGQGLEFLIYFQGNSAPDKSGLPSDRFSAERTGGSVSTLTIQRTQQEDSAVYLCASSLKGVSTDTQYFGPGTRLTVL.

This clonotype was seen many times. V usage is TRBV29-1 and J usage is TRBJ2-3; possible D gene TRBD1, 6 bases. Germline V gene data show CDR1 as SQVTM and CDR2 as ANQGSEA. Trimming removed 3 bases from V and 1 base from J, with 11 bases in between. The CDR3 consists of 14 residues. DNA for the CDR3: TGCAGCGTTGAGGGAGAGGGGGGCACAGATACGCAGTATTTT. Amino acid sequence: CSVEGEGGTDTQYF.

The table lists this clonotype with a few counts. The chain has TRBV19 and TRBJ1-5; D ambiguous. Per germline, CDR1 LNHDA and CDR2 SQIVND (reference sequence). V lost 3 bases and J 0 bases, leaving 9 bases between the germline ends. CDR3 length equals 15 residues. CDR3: CASSMASNSNQPQHF. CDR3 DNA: TGTGCCAGTAGTATGGCCAGCAATAGCAATCAGCCCCAGCATTTT.

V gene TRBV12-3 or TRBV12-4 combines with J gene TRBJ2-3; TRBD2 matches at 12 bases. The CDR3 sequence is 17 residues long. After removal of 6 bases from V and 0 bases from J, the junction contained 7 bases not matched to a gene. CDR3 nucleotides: TGTGCCAGCAGCCCCCGGACTAGCGGGGTTAGCACAGATACGCAGTATTTT. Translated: CASSPRTSGVSTDTQYF.

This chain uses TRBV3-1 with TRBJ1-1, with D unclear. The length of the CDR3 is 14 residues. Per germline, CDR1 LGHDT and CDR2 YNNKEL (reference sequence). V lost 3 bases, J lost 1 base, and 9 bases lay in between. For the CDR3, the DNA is TGTGCCAGCAGCCACCGCACAGAGAACACTGAAGCTTTCTTT. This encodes CASSHRTENTEAFF.

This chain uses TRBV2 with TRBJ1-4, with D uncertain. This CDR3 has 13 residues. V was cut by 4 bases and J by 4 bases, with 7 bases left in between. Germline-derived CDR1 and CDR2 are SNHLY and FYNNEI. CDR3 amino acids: CASSGDINEKLFF. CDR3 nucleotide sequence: TGTGCCAGCAGTGGTGATATTAATGAAAAACTGTTTTTT.

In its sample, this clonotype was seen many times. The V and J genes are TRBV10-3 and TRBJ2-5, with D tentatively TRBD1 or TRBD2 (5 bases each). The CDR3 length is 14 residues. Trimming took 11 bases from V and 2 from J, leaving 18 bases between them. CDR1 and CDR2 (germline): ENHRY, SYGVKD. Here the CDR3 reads CAGGSDGNQETQYF. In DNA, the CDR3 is TGTGCCGGGGGATCGGACGGTAATCAAGAGACCCAGTACTTC.

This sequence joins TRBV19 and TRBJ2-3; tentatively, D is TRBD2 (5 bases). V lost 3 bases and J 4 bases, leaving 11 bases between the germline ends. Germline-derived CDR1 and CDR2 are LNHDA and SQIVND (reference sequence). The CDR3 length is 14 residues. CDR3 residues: CASSIDGIPDTQYF. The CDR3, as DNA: TGTGCCAGTAGTATTGACGGGATCCCAGATACGCAGTATTTT.

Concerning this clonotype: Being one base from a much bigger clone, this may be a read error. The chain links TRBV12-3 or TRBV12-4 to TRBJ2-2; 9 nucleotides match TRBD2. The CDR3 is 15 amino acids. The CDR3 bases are TGTGCCAGCAATCCCGCGGGAGGGAACACCGAGGAGCTGTTTTTT. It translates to CASNPAGGNTEELFF.

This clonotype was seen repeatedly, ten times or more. The CDR3 DNA is TGTGCCAGCAGCCAACGAGCGGGGGTGATAACAGATACGCAGTATTTT. It codes for CASSQRAGVITDTQYF. The chain is built from TRBV14 and TRBJ2-3, with 8 bases aligning to TRBD2. Germline loops: CDR1 SGHDN, CDR2 FVKESK. The CDR3 has 16 amino acids. The V and J ends lost 2 bases and 3 bases, in that order; junction bases with no gene match: 7.

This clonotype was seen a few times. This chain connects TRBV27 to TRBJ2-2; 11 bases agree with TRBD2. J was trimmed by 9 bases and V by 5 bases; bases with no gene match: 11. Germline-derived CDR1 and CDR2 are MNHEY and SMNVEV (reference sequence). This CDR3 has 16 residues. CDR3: CASSHRLAGSNRELFF. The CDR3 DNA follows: TGTGCCAGCAGTCACCGACTAGCGGGATCCAACCGGGAGCTGTTTTTT.

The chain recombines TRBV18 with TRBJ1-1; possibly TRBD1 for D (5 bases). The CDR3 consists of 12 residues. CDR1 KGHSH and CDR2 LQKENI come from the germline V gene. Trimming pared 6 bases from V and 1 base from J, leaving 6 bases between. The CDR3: CASSGTNTEAFF. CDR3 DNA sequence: TGTGCCAGCTCGGGGACGAACACTGAAGCTTTCTTT.

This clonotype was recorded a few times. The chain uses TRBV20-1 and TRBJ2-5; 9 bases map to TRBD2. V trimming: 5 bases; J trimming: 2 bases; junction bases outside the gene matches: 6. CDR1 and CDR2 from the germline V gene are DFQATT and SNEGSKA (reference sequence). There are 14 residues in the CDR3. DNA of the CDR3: TGCAGTGCTTCCAAGCTAGCGGGGCAAGAGACCCAGTACTTC. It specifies CSASKLAGQETQYF.

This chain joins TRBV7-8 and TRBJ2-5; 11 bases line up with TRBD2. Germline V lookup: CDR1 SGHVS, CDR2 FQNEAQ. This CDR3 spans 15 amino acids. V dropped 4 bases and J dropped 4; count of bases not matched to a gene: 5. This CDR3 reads CASSSYGLAGETQYF. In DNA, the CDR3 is TGTGCCAGCAGCTCTTACGGACTAGCGGGAGAGACCCAGTACTTC.

The CDR3 loop reads CATRAGLAYASTDTQYF. The CDR3 DNA is TGTGCCACCCGAGCAGGACTAGCGTACGCTAGCACAGATACGCAGTATTTT. The V gene is TRBV7-2, the J gene TRBJ2-3; 9 nucleotides align to TRBD2. This CDR3 region has 17 residues. Germline V lookup: CDR1 SGHTA, CDR2 FQGNSA. After removal of 10 bases from V and 0 bases from J, the junction contained 14 bases not matched to a gene. The full variable domain, with the rest looked up from reference TRBV7-2 and TRBJ2-3, is GAGVSQSPSNKVTEKGKDVELRCDPISGHTALYWYRQSLGQGLEFLIYFQGNSAPDKSGLPSDRFSAERTGGSVSTLTIQRTQQEDSAVYLCATRAGLAYASTDTQYFGPGTRLTVL.

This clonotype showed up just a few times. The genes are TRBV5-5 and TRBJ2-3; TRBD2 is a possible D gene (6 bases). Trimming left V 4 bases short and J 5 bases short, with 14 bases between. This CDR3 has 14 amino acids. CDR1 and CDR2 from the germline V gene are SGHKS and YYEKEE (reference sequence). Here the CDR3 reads CASSPRDLRDTQYF. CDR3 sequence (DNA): TGTGCCAGCAGCCCCCGGGACTTGAGAGATACGCAGTATTTT.

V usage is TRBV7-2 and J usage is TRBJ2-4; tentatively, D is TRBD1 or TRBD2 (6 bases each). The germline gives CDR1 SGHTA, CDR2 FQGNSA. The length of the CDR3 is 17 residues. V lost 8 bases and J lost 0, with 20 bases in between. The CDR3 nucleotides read TGTGCCAGCGTATATGGGGGGCTGGCTATAGCCAAAAACATTCAGTACTTC. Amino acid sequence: CASVYGGLAIAKNIQYF.

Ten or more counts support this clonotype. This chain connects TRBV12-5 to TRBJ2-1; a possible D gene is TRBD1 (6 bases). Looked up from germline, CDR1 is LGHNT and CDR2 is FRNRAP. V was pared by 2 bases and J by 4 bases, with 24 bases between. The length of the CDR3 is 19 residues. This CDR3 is CASGLPGTIPRRVYNEQFF. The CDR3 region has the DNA TGTGCTAGTGGTTTGCCTGGGACAATCCCCCGCAGGGTATACAATGAGCAGTTCTTC.

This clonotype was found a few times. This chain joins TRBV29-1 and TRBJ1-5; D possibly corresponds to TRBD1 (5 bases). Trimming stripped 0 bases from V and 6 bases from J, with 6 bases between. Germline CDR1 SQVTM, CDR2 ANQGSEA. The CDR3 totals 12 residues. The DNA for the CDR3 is TGCAGCGTTGAAGATAGGGGTCAGCCCCAGCATTTT. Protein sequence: CSVEDRGQPQHF.

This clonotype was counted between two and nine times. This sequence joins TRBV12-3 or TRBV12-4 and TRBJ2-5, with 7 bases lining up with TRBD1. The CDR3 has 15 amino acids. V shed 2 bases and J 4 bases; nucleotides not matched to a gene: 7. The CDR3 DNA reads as TGTGCCAGCAGTTTAAGCTGGCAGGGGGTAGAGACCCAGTACTTC. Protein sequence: CASSLSWQGVETQYF.